These 22 T cell receptor beta chains originate from one sample sequenced in a study of blood T cell repertoires in COVID-19. Sequenced by immunoSEQ multiplex PCR; TCRdb stores in-frame clones only, minus some. This table holds about 200,000 clones, around four fifths found once. Sequencing used peripheral blood. Receptor source: a man in his fifties or sixties with COVID-19, enrolled during active disease.

CDR3 in amino acids: CASSFQGSSYNSPLHF. Written as DNA, the CDR3 is TGCGCCAGCAGCTTTCAGGGAAGCTCCTATAATTCACCCCTCCACTTT. This chain links TRBV5-1 with TRBJ1-6; a weak D match, TRBD1 (5 bases). With 2 bases removed from V and 0 bases from J, the gap between germline ends came to 9 bases. The CDR3 spans 16 residues. Germline V gene sequence: CDR1 SGHRS, CDR2 YFSETQ. Filled out from reference TRBV5-1 and TRBJ1-6, the complete variable domain reads KAGVTQTPRYLIKTRGQQVTLSCSPISGHRSVSWYQQTPGQGLQFLFEYFSETQRNKGNFPGRFSGRQFSNSRSEMNVSTLELGDSALYLCASSFQGSSYNSPLHFGNGTRLTVT.

In its sample, this clone was seen a few times. The chain employs TRBV6-2 or TRBV6-3 and TRBJ1-5; a possible D gene is TRBD1 (5 bases). Trimming left V 2 bases short and J 6 bases short, with 14 bases between. The CDR3 extends over 15 amino acids. The germline gives CDR1 MNHEY, CDR2 SVGEGT. The CDR3 sequence: CASSYPPRAVQPQHF. The CDR3 nucleotides are TGTGCCAGCAGTTACCCCCCCAGGGCCGTTCAGCCCCAGCATTTT.

The chain uses TRBV18 and TRBJ1-3; D gene uncertain. Germline V gene sequence: CDR1 KGHSH, CDR2 LQKENI. This CDR3 is built from 16 residues. V shed 2 bases and J shed 0 bases, with 11 bases lying between them. CDR3 loop: CASSPLTISSGNTIYF. CDR3 nucleotides: TGTGCCAGCTCACCATTAACTATAAGCTCTGGAAACACCATATATTTT.

V gene TRBV3-1 (or the pseudogene TRBV3-2) combines with J gene TRBJ2-1, with D possibly being TRBD2 (5 bases). Germline V lookup: CDR1 LGHDT, CDR2 YNNKEL (reference sequence). Trimming took off 0 bases at V and 0 bases at J, with 9 bases between the two ends. The CDR3 has 16 amino acids. The DNA for the CDR3 is TGTGCCAGCAGCCAAGACGGTGGGAGCTCCTACAATGAGCAGTTCTTC. This translates into CASSQDGGSSYNEQFF.

The J gene is TRBJ2-2, the V gene TRBV28; TRBD1 is a possible D gene (10 bases). V was trimmed by 2 bases and J by 3 bases, leaving 25 bases between them. Per the germline V gene, CDR1 is MDHEN and CDR2 is SYDVKM. This CDR3 is 20 amino acids long. As DNA, the CDR3 is TGTGCCAGCAGTTTAATGGACAGGGGGAGAGCGGGAGGCGACACCGGGGAGCTGTTTTTT. Encoded protein: CASSLMDRGRAGGDTGELFF.

The chain recombines TRBV7-9 with TRBJ2-3; weak D call: TRBD2 (5 bases). Deletions cut 1 base from V and 1 base from J, with 18 bases between. This CDR3 comprises 18 residues. Per the germline V gene, CDR1 is SEHNR and CDR2 is FQNEAQ (reference sequence). As DNA, the CDR3 is TGTGCCAGCAGCTTAGAGGTATTCGTGGCGGGTCGCACAGATACGCAGTATTTT. Amino acids: CASSLEVFVAGRTDTQYF.

The chain combines TRBV7-9 with TRBJ2-7, with unresolved D. V lost 4 bases to trimming and J lost 0 bases, with 10 bases between them. CDR1 and CDR2 (germline): SEHNR, FQNEAQ (reference sequence). The CDR3 sequence is 14 residues long. In DNA form, the CDR3 reads TGTGCCAGCAGCTCCTCATCGAGCTCCTACGAGCAGTACTTC. Amino acid sequence: CASSSSSSSYEQYF.

This clone was recorded only once. This rearrangement joins TRBV5-4 to TRBJ1-1; no definite D call. Germline CDR1 SGHNT, CDR2 YYREEE (reference sequence). The CDR3 length is 11 residues. V was trimmed by 4 bases and J by 1 base, leaving 2 bases between them. CDR3 bases: TGTGCCAGCAGCCGGAACACTGAAGCTTTCTTT. It encodes CASSRNTEAFF.

The chain joins TRBV6-5 to TRBJ1-3; D possibly corresponds to TRBD1 (5 bases). Looked up from germline, CDR1 is MNHEY and CDR2 is SVGAGI. The CDR3 length is 15 residues. Trimming removed 5 bases at V and 4 bases at J, with 15 bases between. The CDR3 region has the DNA TGTGCCAGCAGTCCAGAGGGACTGGGAGGAAACACCATATATTTT. It translates to CASSPEGLGGNTIYF.

The chain uses TRBV19 and TRBJ1-1; tentative D call: TRBD1 (5 bases). Germline CDR1 and CDR2: LNHDA and SQIVND (reference sequence). V was clipped by 5 bases and J by 4 bases, with 8 bases between them. This CDR3 is built from 12 residues. The CDR3 coding sequence is TGTGCCAGTAGTGGCGGGGGCACTGAAGCTTTCTTT. Its protein product is CASSGGGTEAFF. Filled out from reference TRBV19 and TRBJ1-1, the complete variable domain reads DGGITQSPKYLFRKEGQNVTLSCEQNLNHDAMYWYRQDPGQGLRLIYYSQIVNDFQKGDIAEGYSVSREKKESFPLTVTSAQKNPTAFYLCASSGGGTEAFFGQGTRLTVV.

The rearrangement links TRBV6-6 to TRBJ1-1, with D possibly TRBD1 on 5 matching bases. Germline V gives CDR1 MNHNY, CDR2 SVGAGI (reference sequence). Trimming shortened V by 5 bases and J by 3 bases, and 19 bases separated the two germline ends. CDR3 length: 16 residues. The CDR3 reads CASSLQTARTHTEAFF. The CDR3 bases are TGTGCCAGCAGTCTACAGACAGCCAGAACGCACACTGAAGCTTTCTTT.

This clone has just one count. In DNA, the CDR3 is TGTGCCATGGGTTTGACGGGGTCTGGAAACACCATATATTTT. It encodes CAMGLTGSGNTIYF. The J gene is TRBJ1-3, the V gene TRBV30; D is ambiguous. The V and J ends lost 8 bases and 1 base respectively, with 15 bases between them. Germline V gene lookup returns CDR1 GTSNPN and CDR2 SVGIG (reference sequence). The CDR3 sequence is 14 residues long. The full variable domain, in which reference TRBV30 and TRBJ1-3 provide the parts outside the CDR3, is SQTIHQWPATLVQPVGSPLSLECTVEGTSNPNLYWYRQAAGRGLQLLFYSVGIGQISSEVPQNLSASRPQDRQFILSSKKLLLSDSGFYLCAMGLTGSGNTIYFGEGSWLTVV.

The chain employs TRBV3-1 (or the pseudogene TRBV3-2) and TRBJ2-2; D is possibly TRBD2 (7 bases). Germline lookup yields CDR1 LGHDT and CDR2 YNNKEL (reference sequence). The CDR3 has 16 residues. The germline V and J ends were trimmed by 3 bases and 0 bases, with 11 bases remaining between them. The CDR3 here is CASSHAGAANTGELFF. For the CDR3, the DNA is TGTGCCAGCAGCCATGCGGGGGCCGCGAACACCGGGGAGCTGTTTTTT.

This clone was seen a single time. The chain carries TRBV28 and TRBJ1-6, with no clear D. The V gene's germline CDR1 is MDHEN and CDR2 SYDVKM. V was clipped by 7 bases and J by 4 bases, with 11 bases between them. The CDR3 runs 14 residues. The CDR3 nucleotides are TGTGCCAGCATTGGAGTCGCTTATAATTCACCCCTCCACTTT. Translating gives CASIGVAYNSPLHF.

The rearrangement links TRBV11-2 to TRBJ1-1; D ambiguous. Looked up from germline, CDR1 is SGHAT and CDR2 is FQNNGV. The V and J ends lost 1 base and 4 bases respectively, with 7 bases between them. The CDR3 runs to 13 residues. DNA of the CDR3: TGTGCCAGCAGCTTAGTTTTGAGCACTGAAGCTTTCTTT. Protein: CASSLVLSTEAFF. Variable domain in full (rest from reference TRBV11-2 and TRBJ1-1): EAGVAQSPRYKIIEKRQSVAFWCNPISGHATLYWYQQILGQGPKLLIQFQNNGVVDDSQLPKDRFSAERLKGVDSTLKIQPAKLEDSAVYLCASSLVLSTEAFFGQGTRLTVV.

J is TRBJ1-1 and V is TRBV12-3 or TRBV12-4; maybe TRBD1 (5 bases). CDR3 length: 13 residues. V lost 2 bases to trimming and J lost 6 bases, with 10 bases between them. The CDR3 nucleotides read TGTGCCAGCAGTTTAAAAGAAGGGGCTGAAGCTTTCTTT. The encoded protein is CASSLKEGAEAFF.

This rearrangement joins TRBV7-6 to TRBJ2-5; 10 bases are shared with TRBD1. The CDR3 contains 19 residues. Trimming at V came to 1 base and at J to 0 bases, leaving 11 bases not matched to a gene. The V gene's germline CDR1 is SGHVS and CDR2 FNYEAQ. The CDR3 region has the DNA TGTGCCAGCAGCTTAGGATTCCCAGGGACAGGGGACTACCAAGAGACCCAGTACTTC. Translating it yields CASSLGFPGTGDYQETQYF.

The chain employs TRBV30 and TRBJ1-3, with D unclear. The CDR3 extends over 11 amino acids. Trimming shortened V by 0 bases and J by 9 bases, and 6 bases separated the two germline ends. Germline CDR1 is GTSNPN and CDR2 is SVGIG (reference sequence). The CDR3 loop reads CAWSVGSTIYF. DNA for the CDR3: TGTGCCTGGAGTGTTGGGAGCACCATATATTTT.

This clone was detected a few times. This chain connects TRBV5-1 to TRBJ2-1; perhaps TRBD2 as D (5 bases). This CDR3 region has 14 residues. V lost 3 bases to trimming and J lost 4 bases, with 11 bases between them. In germline, CDR1 is SGHRS, CDR2 YFSETQ. The CDR3 DNA is TGCGCCAGCAGCTCCGGGGAGTCGTACAATGAGCAGTTCTTC. It yields the protein CASSSGESYNEQFF.

V is TRBV28 and J is TRBJ2-7; the match to TRBD1 covers 7 bases. The CDR3 runs to 12 residues. CDR1 MDHEN and CDR2 SYDVKM come from the germline V gene. Trimming removed 8 bases from V and 2 bases from J; junction bases left unmatched: 3. CDR3 in DNA: TGTGCCAGCCTTACAGGGGCCTACGAGCAGTACTTC. Its protein is CASLTGAYEQYF.

The genes are TRBV7-9 and TRBJ1-4, with D possibly TRBD1 on 5 matching bases. Germline V gives CDR1 SEHNR, CDR2 FQNEAQ (reference sequence). CDR3 length: 14 amino acids. The V and J ends lost 3 bases and 4 bases respectively, with 9 bases between them. The CDR3 DNA reads as TGTGCCAGCAGCTTTCAGGGTCTTAATGAAAAACTGTTTTTT. This codes for CASSFQGLNEKLFF.

The chain recombines TRBV6-6 with TRBJ1-4; 7 bases agree with TRBD1. CDR1 is MNHNY and CDR2 is SVGAGI in the germline V gene (reference sequence). The V segment lost 7 bases and the J segment 4 bases; nucleotides outside the gene matches: 6. The CDR3 contains 14 residues. CDR3 DNA: TGTGCCAGCAAAACCGGGACAGTTAATGAAAAACTGTTTTTT. Translating it yields CASKTGTVNEKLFF.